What follows describes a single TCR beta chain. This record comes from a study of technical replicates of blood from a handful of donors. Method: immunoSEQ multiplex PCR; TCRdb's copy keeps in-frame clones and lacks some. The sample lists 85,000 or so clones, 94% occurring once. This CDR3 region has 15 residues. With 5 bases clipped from V and 0 bases from J, the junction kept 3 bases outside the gene matches. Germline V gene sequence: CDR1 LNHDA, CDR2 SQIVND (reference sequence). This receptor was identified in a human donor in good health. Sequencing was performed on T cells isolated from PBMCs. The genes are TRBV19 and TRBJ2-2; 7 bases line up with TRBD1. The CDR3 DNA is TGTGCCAGTAGTTCCGGGACAGCGAACACCGGGGAGCTGTTTTTT. This codes for CASSSGTANTGELFF.